This T cell receptor beta chain was sequenced in a study of shared clonotypes between healthy human individuals. Adults of Caucasian background living in Nashville, Tennessee made up all donors. Genomic DNA of each subset was evenly split across several immunoSEQ plates. Assay: immunoSEQ multiplex PCR; the TCRdb copy retains only in-frame clones and omits some. Of about 480,000 clones in the sample, 75% to 85% were seen once. The CDR3 runs 16 residues. CDR1 and CDR2 from the germline V gene are SEHNR and FQNEAQ (reference sequence). V lost 1 base to trimming and J lost 7 bases, with 19 bases between them.

The sample taken for sequencing was PBMCs. The clonotype was recovered from a woman between 40 and 50 years old in good health. Some clones in this sample may be carry-over from other donors' samples. The V and J genes are TRBV7-9 and TRBJ1-2; TRBD1 is a possible D gene (6 bases). The CDR3: CASSLDHLTYRVGYTF. The CDR3 region has the DNA TGTGCCAGCAGCTTAGATCATCTGACCTACAGGGTTGGCTACACCTTC.